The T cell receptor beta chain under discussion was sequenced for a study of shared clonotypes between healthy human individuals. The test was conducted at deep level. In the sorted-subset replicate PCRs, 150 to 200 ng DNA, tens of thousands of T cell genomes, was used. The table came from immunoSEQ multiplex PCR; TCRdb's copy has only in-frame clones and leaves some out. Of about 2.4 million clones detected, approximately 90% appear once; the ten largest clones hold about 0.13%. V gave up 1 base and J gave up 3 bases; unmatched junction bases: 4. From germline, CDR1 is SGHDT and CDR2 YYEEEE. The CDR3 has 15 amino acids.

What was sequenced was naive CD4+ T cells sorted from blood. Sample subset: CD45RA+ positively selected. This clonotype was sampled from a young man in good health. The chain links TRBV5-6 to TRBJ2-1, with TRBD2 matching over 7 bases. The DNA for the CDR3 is TGTGCCAGCAGCTTGAGAAGCGGGGTCTACAATGAGCAGTTCTTC. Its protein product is CASSLRSGVYNEQFF.